A single sample gave rise to the 32 T cell receptor beta chains below, sequenced in a study of CD8 T cells in ankylosing spondylitis. TCRdb re-called the 5' RACE reads through MiXCR, storing one row per CDR3 protein. This sample yields approximately 200,000 distinct CDR3 sequences, of which 9.5% to 15% are seen a single time; approximately 15% belongs to the top ten. The sequenced sample was blood, either unsorted or a sorted T cell fraction (not recorded which). These receptors were obtained from a male donor with ankylosing spondylitis or in good health (not recorded which).

This clonotype has more than one count but fewer than ten. The chain employs TRBV9 and TRBJ1-2; 12 nucleotides line up with TRBD1. CDR3 length: 15 residues. CDR1 and CDR2 (germline): SGDLS, YYNGEE. After removal of 3 bases from V and 5 bases from J, the junction contained 5 bases not matched to a gene. CDR3 DNA sequence: TGTGCCAGCAGCGGAGGGGACAGGGGGCTTTATGGCTACACCTTC. Protein product: CASSGGDRGLYGYTF.

The V and J genes are TRBV14 and TRBJ2-3; tentative D call: TRBD2 (7 bases). The germline V gene encodes CDR1 SGHDN and CDR2 FVKESK. The CDR3 covers 17 residues. Trimming took off 3 bases at V and 0 bases at J, with 16 bases between the two ends. CDR3 in amino acids: CASSHRAGAPSTDTQYF. CDR3 nucleotides: TGTGCCAGCAGCCACCGCGCGGGGGCCCCTAGCACAGATACGCAGTATTTT.

Only a few counts were recorded for this clonotype. V usage is TRBV5-1 and J usage is TRBJ1-2; 8 nucleotides line up with TRBD1. This CDR3 has 14 residues. V trimming: 7 bases; J trimming: 6 bases; junction bases outside the gene matches: 11. The germline V gene has CDR1 SGHRS and CDR2 YFSETQ. CDR3 in amino acids: CASYPGQGPHGYTF. DNA for the CDR3: TGCGCCAGCTACCCTGGACAGGGCCCCCATGGCTACACCTTC.

This clonotype has ten or more counts. The V and J genes are TRBV27 and TRBJ2-1; D unresolved. The CDR3 extends over 11 amino acids. Germline-derived CDR1 and CDR2 are MNHEY and SMNVEV (reference sequence). The V gene lost 6 bases and the J gene lost 4 bases, with 4 bases spanning the gap. DNA of the CDR3: TGTGCCAGCAGCTTTTACAATGAGCAGTTCTTC. It is translated as CASSFYNEQFF.

CDR3 in amino acids: CASSTLLAYEQYF. The CDR3 DNA sequence: TGTGCCAGCAGCACTTTACTAGCCTACGAGCAGTACTTC. The V call is TRBV6-2 or TRBV6-3, the J call TRBJ2-7; D perhaps matches TRBD2 (5 bases). Per germline, CDR1 MNHEY and CDR2 SVGEGT. V dropped 6 bases and J dropped 2 bases, with 11 bases sitting between them. This CDR3 contains 13 residues.

The rearrangement joins TRBV29-1 to TRBJ2-2, with a weak D call TRBD2 (5 bases). Germline V gene sequence: CDR1 SQVTM, CDR2 ANQGSEA. The CDR3 length is 12 residues. The V end was cut by 5 bases, the J end by 3 bases, with 7 bases between. The CDR3 here is CSVFGDTGELFF. DNA of the CDR3: TGCAGCGTTTTCGGGGACACCGGGGAGCTGTTTTTT.

This clonotype was seen more than once but under ten times. The rearrangement links TRBV7-9 to TRBJ2-7; tentative D call: TRBD2 (5 bases). CDR1 is SEHNR and CDR2 is FQNEAQ in the germline V gene (reference sequence). This CDR3 is built from 14 residues. Deletions cut 5 bases from V and 3 bases from J, with 14 bases between. In DNA form, the CDR3 reads TGTGCCAGCAGCGCCGGACTGGCTCTCTACGAGCAGTACTTC. It encodes CASSAGLALYEQYF.

There are a few counts of this clonotype. This chain joins TRBV25-1 and TRBJ2-5, with D possibly being TRBD2 (5 bases). Germline-derived CDR1 and CDR2 are MGHDK and SYGVNS. The CDR3 spans 15 residues. The V gene lost 4 bases and the J gene lost 4 bases, with 16 bases spanning the gap. The CDR3 region has the DNA TGTGCCAGCAGTGGGTGGCCCGCCGAGGGAGAGACCCAGTACTTC. Translated: CASSGWPAEGETQYF.

Remarks on this clonotype: One end of the junction fails to match germline, which may point to a read error. The chain has TRBV9 and TRBJ2-3; 11 nucleotides align to TRBD2. CDR3 size: 16 residues. Germline CDR1 reads SGDLS; CDR2 reads YYNGEE. The CDR3 coding sequence is TGTGCCAGCAGCGCAAGACTAGCGGGGTCCACAGCTACGCAGTATTTT. It specifies CASSARLAGSTATQYF.

In this sample, this clonotype turned up a few times. The V gene is TRBV20-1, the J gene TRBJ2-7; the match to TRBD1 covers 8 bases. Germline lookup yields CDR1 DFQATT and CDR2 SNEGSKA (reference sequence). This CDR3 is built from 15 residues. Unmatched junction bases numbered 10, after V lost 3 bases and J lost 3 bases. CDR3 DNA: TGCAGTGCTAGTCGAGGCGACAGGGGAATCTACGAGCAGTACTTC. Translating it yields CSASRGDRGIYEQYF.

This chain connects TRBV7-6 to TRBJ2-2, with no clear D. The CDR3 totals 14 residues. Trimming stripped 0 bases from V and 4 bases from J, with 6 bases between. Germline loops: CDR1 SGHVS, CDR2 FNYEAQ. The CDR3 here is CASSLAVGTGELFF. CDR3 DNA: TGTGCCAGCAGCTTAGCGGTGGGCACCGGGGAGCTGTTTTTT.

The chain carries TRBV11-2 and TRBJ2-1, with D perhaps matching TRBD1 (6 bases). The germline V gene has CDR1 SGHAT and CDR2 FQNNGV. The CDR3 sequence is 16 residues long. The V and J ends lost 4 bases and 0 bases respectively, with 13 bases between them. DNA of the CDR3: TGTGCCAGCAGCTCCAGGACAGAGAGCTCCTACAATGAGCAGTTCTTC. Amino acids: CASSSRTESSYNEQFF.

This clonotype has ten or more counts. The chain carries TRBV7-9 and TRBJ2-1; no reliable D call. CDR1 SEHNR and CDR2 FQNEAQ come from the germline V gene (reference sequence). V dropped 7 bases and J dropped 6 bases, with 10 bases sitting between them. The length of the CDR3 is 12 residues. CDR3 DNA sequence: TGTGCCAGCAACCTCCCTGGCAATGAGCAGTTCTTC. It translates to CASNLPGNEQFF.

This rearrangement joins TRBV4-1 to TRBJ1-2; 7 nucleotides line up with TRBD1. This CDR3 is built from 15 residues. V gave up 4 bases and J gave up 0 bases; unmatched junction bases: 5. Per the germline V gene, CDR1 is MGHRA and CDR2 is YSYEKL. In DNA form, the CDR3 reads TGCGCCAGCAGCCGCCCGGGACAGACTAACTATGGCTACACCTTC. Translation: CASSRPGQTNYGYTF.

The V and J genes are TRBV7-2 and TRBJ2-7; D might be TRBD2 (6 bases). The germline V and J ends were trimmed by 4 bases and 9 bases, with 28 bases remaining between them. This CDR3 is 17 amino acids long. From germline, CDR1 is SGHTA and CDR2 FQGNSA. The CDR3 nucleotides read TGTGCCAGCAGCTCCAGAGGTCGGCTAGCGACCTCAGTGGGGCAGTACTTC. Encoded protein: CASSSRGRLATSVGQYF.

This clonotype has ten or more counts. This sequence joins TRBV12-3 or TRBV12-4 and TRBJ2-1, with TRBD2 matching over 10 bases. V shed 4 bases, J shed 7 bases, and the junction held 7 bases outside the gene matches. The length of the CDR3 is 15 residues. The CDR3 loop reads CASSSSSGSRNEQFF. The CDR3 DNA reads as TGTGCCAGCAGTTCCTCTAGCGGGAGTCGGAATGAGCAGTTCTTC.

The gene calls are TRBV3-1 and TRBJ2-6; D gene unclear. Germline V lookup: CDR1 LGHDT, CDR2 YNNKEL (reference sequence). Trimming took 0 bases from V and 2 from J, leaving 8 bases between them. The CDR3 runs 16 residues. DNA for the CDR3: TGTGCCAGCAGCCAAGATGGAAGGGCTGGGGCCAACGTCCTGACTTTC. As protein: CASSQDGRAGANVLTF.

DNA for the CDR3: TGCAGTGCTAGCACAATAGAAGGCCCCTACGAGCAGTACTTC. It yields the protein CSASTIEGPYEQYF. The chain carries TRBV20-1 and TRBJ2-7; no clear D. V lost 3 bases and J 2 bases, leaving 14 bases between the germline ends. The CDR3 contains 14 residues. Germline V gene lookup returns CDR1 DFQATT and CDR2 SNEGSKA (reference sequence).

This clonotype was picked up a small number of times. The J gene is TRBJ2-2, the V gene TRBV4-1; D tentatively fits TRBD1 or TRBD2 (6 bases each). Trimming pared 1 base from V and 7 bases from J, leaving 10 bases between. Germline V gene sequence: CDR1 MGHRA, CDR2 YSYEKL. The CDR3 is made up of 14 amino acids. CDR3 sequence (DNA): TGCGCCAGCAGCCAAGGGGGGGCAGGCGGGGAGCTGTTTTTT. Translated, it gives CASSQGGAGGELFF.

This clonotype was counted between two and nine times. The rearrangement links TRBV27 to TRBJ2-2; TRBD2 might be the D (6 bases). Between the trimmed V and J ends, which lost 9 bases and 3 bases, there was a span of 14 bases. Germline V CDR1 and CDR2: MNHEY, SMNVEV (reference sequence). This CDR3 is built from 14 residues. The CDR3 sequence: CASRDGTDTGELFF. Here the CDR3 DNA reads TGTGCCAGTAGGGACGGGACTGACACCGGGGAGCTGTTTTTT.

The chain is built from TRBV20-1 and TRBJ2-1, with a weak D call TRBD1 (5 bases). Trimming stripped 3 bases from V and 3 bases from J, with 15 bases between. The germline V gene encodes CDR1 DFQATT and CDR2 SNEGSKA (reference sequence). This CDR3 comprises 15 residues. The CDR3 protein is CSARGRTDHYNEQFF. The CDR3 DNA sequence: TGCAGTGCTAGGGGGCGTACCGATCACTACAATGAGCAGTTCTTC.

This clonotype was seen at least ten times. V is TRBV11-2 and J is TRBJ2-3, with no clear D. The length of the CDR3 is 11 residues. V lost 7 bases to trimming and J lost 6 bases, with 8 bases between them. Germline-derived CDR1 and CDR2 are SGHAT and FQNNGV. CDR3 DNA: TGTGCCAGCACCCTCGGGGATACGCAGTATTTT. Protein: CASTLGDTQYF. The full variable domain, its missing parts supplied by reference TRBV11-2 and TRBJ2-3, is EAGVAQSPRYKIIEKRQSVAFWCNPISGHATLYWYQQILGQGPKLLIQFQNNGVVDDSQLPKDRFSAERLKGVDSTLKIQPAKLEDSAVYLCASTLGDTQYFGPGTRLTVL.

The table lists this clonotype with a few counts. CDR3 protein: CASSPGGVGAFF. The CDR3 bases are TGCGCCAGCAGCCCAGGGGGGGTTGGGGCTTTCTTT. V and J are TRBV4-1 and TRBJ1-1; TRBD1 agrees at 7 bases. The V gene end was trimmed by 4 bases and the J gene end by 11 bases; junction bases not matched to a gene: 7. Germline assignment: CDR1 MGHRA and CDR2 YSYEKL. The CDR3 runs 12 residues.

This clonotype showed up many times. V gene TRBV14 combines with J gene TRBJ1-3; D remains ambiguous. V was trimmed by 1 base and J by 4 bases, leaving 11 bases between them. Germline assignment: CDR1 SGHDN and CDR2 FVKESK. The CDR3 has 15 amino acids. CDR3 coding DNA: TGTGCCAGCAGCCAAGTGGCGGCGGCGGGAAACACCATATATTTT. It yields the protein CASSQVAAAGNTIYF.

The V gene is TRBV5-5, the J gene TRBJ1-6; 7 bases map to TRBD1. V lost 0 bases to trimming and J lost 6 bases; unmatched junction nucleotides: 6. Germline V gene data show CDR1 as SGHKS and CDR2 as YYEKEE (reference sequence). The CDR3 length is 16 residues. CDR3: CASSLGDRKINSPLHF. CDR3 DNA sequence: TGTGCCAGCAGCTTGGGGGACAGAAAAATTAATTCACCCCTCCACTTT. The complete variable domain, with remaining parts taken from reference TRBV5-5 and TRBJ1-6, reads DAGVTQSPTHLIKTRGQQVTLRCSPISGHKSVSWYQQVLGQGPQFIFQYYEKEERGRGNFPDRFSARQFPNYSSELNVNALLLGDSALYLCASSLGDRKINSPLHFGNGTRLTVT.

The chain couples TRBV27 to TRBJ1-4, with 9 bases matching TRBD1. The CDR3 loop spans 15 amino acids. CDR1 and CDR2 from the germline V gene are MNHEY and SMNVEV (reference sequence). V lost 5 bases to trimming and J lost 7 bases; unmatched junction nucleotides: 8. The CDR3 sequence is CASSPYRGLREKLFF. In DNA form, the CDR3 reads TGTGCCAGCAGTCCCTACAGGGGGCTTCGTGAAAAACTGTTTTTT.

The chain combines TRBV2 with TRBJ2-5; 10 nucleotides match TRBD2. The CDR3 extends over 14 amino acids. In germline, CDR1 is SNHLY, CDR2 FYNNEI. V was pared by 8 bases and J by 4 bases, with 7 bases of the junction left unmatched. CDR3 nucleotides: TGTGCCAGCTGCCCCAGCGGGGGGGGAGAGACCCAGTACTTC. It yields the protein CASCPSGGGETQYF.

This clonotype has only a few counts. The chain combines TRBV10-2 with TRBJ2-5; TRBD2 is a possible D gene (5 bases). CDR3 length equals 15 residues. The germline CDR1 and CDR2 sequences are WSHSY and SAAADI. With 2 bases removed from V and 2 bases from J, the gap between germline ends came to 12 bases. CDR3 sequence reads: CASSEVGGGQETQYF. The CDR3 bases are TGCGCCAGCAGTGAGGTCGGTGGCGGGCAAGAGACCCAGTACTTC.

The V and J genes are TRBV7-9 and TRBJ2-1; TRBD1 is a possible D gene (6 bases). V was clipped by 5 bases and J by 3 bases, with 14 bases between them. Germline lookup yields CDR1 SEHNR and CDR2 FQNEAQ (reference sequence). The CDR3 has 15 amino acids. DNA of the CDR3: TGTGCCAGCAGCCCCAGACAGGTTAACTACAATGAGCAGTTCTTC. Encoded protein: CASSPRQVNYNEQFF.

This clonotype was detected only a few times. V and J are TRBV5-1 and TRBJ2-1; 9 nucleotides align to TRBD2. The germline CDR1 and CDR2 sequences are SGHRS and YFSETQ. The ends lost 4 bases at V and 7 bases at J; junction bases unmatched: 15. This CDR3 has 17 amino acids. CDR3 loop: CASSVGDSGGADNEQFF. CDR3 nucleotides: TGCGCCAGCAGCGTGGGGGATAGCGGGGGAGCGGATAATGAGCAGTTCTTC.

The chain couples TRBV9 to TRBJ2-7; 7 bases map to TRBD1. The CDR3 runs to 16 residues. V shed 4 bases and J 2 bases; nucleotides not matched to a gene: 12. Germline CDR1 reads SGDLS; CDR2 reads YYNGEE. The CDR3 DNA is TGTGCCAGCAGCACGCTCGGGACAGAGAAAGCCTACGAGCAGTACTTC. Protein sequence: CASSTLGTEKAYEQYF.

In its sample, this clonotype was seen a few times. V is TRBV6-4 and J is TRBJ2-3, with 9 nucleotides matching TRBD2. The CDR3 has 16 residues. The V segment lost 4 bases and the J segment 2 bases; nucleotides outside the gene matches: 7. The germline V gene encodes CDR1 MRHNA and CDR2 SNTAGT. This CDR3 reads CASSVTAGGHTDTQYF. CDR3 sequence (DNA): TGTGCCAGCAGTGTCACAGCGGGGGGTCACACAGATACGCAGTATTTT.